This TCR beta chain was documented in a study of T cell clones after liver transplantation. Study-level findings and limits: Low donor cell numbers restricted donor-reactive repertoire measurement in two subjects.

Method: immunoSEQ multiplex PCR; TCRdb's copy keeps in-frame clones and lacks some. The sample shows 50,000 to 60,000 clones, 70% of them seen only once. Of note for this clone: Its antigen remains unidentified.

The CDR3 runs 12 residues. Germline CDR1 reads SGHAT; CDR2 reads FQDESV (reference sequence). The ends were cut back, 5 bases at V and 0 bases at J, with 5 bases in the middle. This clonotype was sampled from a human patient who received a liver transplant. Some T cells could come from the graft donor. The input for sequencing was CD4+ T cells from blood, taken at the approximately 16-month timepoint. The gene calls are TRBV11-1 and TRBJ2-7, with D unresolved. This CDR3 reads CASSQSSYEQYF. In nucleotides, the CDR3 is TGTGCCAGCAGCCAGAGCTCCTACGAGCAGTACTTC.